This TCR beta chain is drawn from a study of blood T cell repertoires in COVID-19. Overall study context: Samples representing acute and convalescent COVID-19 were sourced from the United States, Italy and Spain. From T cells, B-cell-depleted T cells, or PBMCs came the material, which was cDNA or gDNA.

Per the study methods: It was from reference gene primer amplification that nucleated cell counts were estimated. The assay was immunoSEQ multiplex PCR, and TCRdb's table has in-frame clones only and misses some. V and J calls and clone size are given by that table; D and trimming were obtained from the DNA. The sample lists some 100,000 clones; about nine tenths were seen once. The CDR3 runs to 12 residues. V lost 6 bases, J lost 11 bases, and 7 bases stayed unmatched. Germline V gene lookup returns CDR1 MDHEN and CDR2 SYDVKM. Material: peripheral blood. The TCR comes from a man between 65 and 85 years old with acute or convalescent COVID-19. This rearrangement joins TRBV28 to TRBJ2-7; 10 nucleotides line up with TRBD1. The CDR3 DNA sequence: TGTGCCAGCAGCCCACCCGGACAGGGGGAGTACTTC. Encoded protein: CASSPPGQGEYF.